The T cell receptor (beta chain) described here comes from a study of blood T cell repertoires in COVID-19. Whole-study context: T cells, B-cell-depleted T cells, or PBMCs supplied cDNA or gDNA.

With 1 base clipped from V and 2 bases from J, the junction kept 1 base outside the gene matches. Germline V gene data show CDR1 as SEHNR and CDR2 as FQNEAQ (reference sequence). This CDR3 comprises 15 residues. Per the study methods: Quantification of nucleated cells was approximated via reference gene primer amplification. TCRdb keeps only in-frame clones here, not all; method: immunoSEQ multiplex PCR. The V and J calls and the clone size are those of that table, but D and trimming were determined from the DNA. The repertoire has over 70,000 clones, 60% to 85% of them found once; the top ten carry about half. This clone was observed a few times.

J is TRBJ2-2 and V is TRBV7-9, with 7 positions matching TRBD1. Input material: peripheral blood. The source is a human donor in a cohort sampled during active COVID-19. The CDR3, as DNA: TGTGCCAGCAGCTTAGAGGGGGCTAACACCGGGGAGCTGTTTTTT. Protein product: CASSLEGANTGELFF.